The 28 T cell receptor beta chains below come from one sample, sequenced in a study of cytomegalovirus exposure and HLA in healthy donors. The PCR employed 60 Vbeta primers together with 13 Jbeta primers. Data came from immunoSEQ multiplex PCR; TCRdb stores just in-frame clones and leaves some out. The table includes under 200,000 clones, around 80% detected once. The sequenced material came from PBMCs. All receptors derive from a man aged 35 to 55 in good health and CMV-seronegative.

This clone was found a few times. This chain connects TRBV6-1 to TRBJ2-7, with D tentatively TRBD2 (6 bases). Germline V gene sequence: CDR1 MNHNS, CDR2 SASEGT. The CDR3 totals 12 residues. The V gene lost 6 bases and the J gene lost 6 bases, with 12 bases spanning the gap. Here the CDR3 reads CASSPSGGEQYF. In nucleotides, the CDR3 is TGTGCCAGCAGCCCCTCCGGGGGCGAGCAGTACTTC.

This chain connects TRBV5-4 to TRBJ1-2; maybe TRBD1 (5 bases). This CDR3 region has 14 residues. V gave up 4 bases and J gave up 7 bases, with 17 bases separating them. Germline CDR1 and CDR2: SGHNT and YYREEE (reference sequence). This CDR3 is CASSIQGAGGGYTF. For the CDR3, the DNA is TGTGCCAGCAGCATTCAAGGGGCGGGGGGTGGCTACACCTTC.

The gene calls are TRBV7-2 and TRBJ2-2; TRBD2 agrees at 13 bases. Unmatched junction bases numbered 4, after V lost 5 bases and J lost 7 bases. Looked up from germline, CDR1 is SGHTA and CDR2 is FQGNSA. This CDR3 is 15 amino acids long. CDR3 sequence: CASSLRLAGGGELFF. DNA of the CDR3: TGTGCCAGCAGCCTCCGACTAGCGGGAGGCGGGGAGCTGTTTTTT.

The chain uses TRBV6-6 and TRBJ2-7, with D tentatively TRBD2 (5 bases). Trimming took off 8 bases at V and 6 bases at J, with 14 bases between the two ends. The CDR3 contains 12 residues. Looked up from germline, CDR1 is MNHNY and CDR2 is SVGAGI (reference sequence). The CDR3 coding sequence is TGTGCCAGCGCGCTAGTGGCGGGCGAGCAGTACTTC. Encoded protein: CASALVAGEQYF.

The J gene is TRBJ1-1, the V gene TRBV10-3; no definite D call. CDR3 size: 13 residues. Per the germline V gene, CDR1 is ENHRY and CDR2 is SYGVKD. Trimming removed 6 bases from V and 1 base from J, with 9 bases in between. This CDR3 is CAIRGDPNTEAFF. For the CDR3, the DNA is TGTGCCATCAGGGGAGATCCGAACACTGAAGCTTTCTTT.

The chain carries TRBV12-5 and TRBJ2-1, with TRBD2 matching over 13 bases. The V segment lost 6 bases and the J segment 7 bases; nucleotides outside the gene matches: 3. Germline V lookup: CDR1 LGHNT, CDR2 FRNRAP. The CDR3 runs 14 residues. CDR3 DNA sequence: TGTGCTAGTGGAGGGACTAGCGGGAAAAATGAGCAGTTCTTC. Its translation is CASGGTSGKNEQFF.

The chain recombines TRBV29-1 with TRBJ2-2; possible D gene TRBD1, 6 bases. In germline, CDR1 is SQVTM, CDR2 ANQGSEA. Trimming stripped 7 bases from V and 1 base from J, with 10 bases between. The CDR3 runs to 13 residues. CDR3 region: CSGQGMNTGELFF. In DNA, the CDR3 is TGCAGCGGGCAGGGGATGAACACCGGGGAGCTGTTTTTT.

The gene calls are TRBV5-1 and TRBJ2-3; 7 bases are shared with TRBD2. The CDR3 totals 15 residues. CDR1 is SGHRS, CDR2 YFSETQ, per germline. Germline trimming cut 3 bases from V and 5 bases from J; bases unmatched to any gene: 9. CDR3 protein: CASSSSGSRVDTQYF. The CDR3 nucleotides read TGCGCCAGCAGCTCTAGCGGTTCGAGAGTAGATACGCAGTATTTT.

The CDR3 spells CASSVDSQGFSGNTIYF. CDR3 DNA sequence: TGTGCCAGCAGCGTAGATTCACAGGGATTCTCTGGAAACACCATATATTTT. V usage is TRBV9 and J usage is TRBJ1-3; D is perhaps TRBD1 (6 bases). The CDR3 consists of 17 residues. Trimming removed 0 bases from V and 0 bases from J, with 13 bases in between. Germline CDR1 is SGDLS and CDR2 is YYNGEE.

This clone was counted only a few times. The V gene is TRBV7-2, the J gene TRBJ2-3; D is unclear. Germline V lookup: CDR1 SGHTA, CDR2 FQGNSA. Between the trimmed V and J ends, which lost 0 bases and 0 bases, there was a span of 13 bases. The CDR3 totals 17 residues. CDR3 in DNA: TGTGCCAGCAGCTTAGCCGCGCCCGTTCAAAGCACAGATACGCAGTATTTT. Residues: CASSLAAPVQSTDTQYF.

This clone was seen more than once but under ten times. V and J are TRBV6-5 and TRBJ2-5; 8 positions agree with TRBD1. The CDR3 runs 16 residues. Germline V gene data show CDR1 as MNHEY and CDR2 as SVGAGI. V shed 4 bases, J shed 4 bases, and the junction held 11 bases outside the gene matches. The CDR3 sequence: CASSSGTGGPVETQYF. For the CDR3, the DNA is TGTGCCAGCAGTTCCGGGACAGGAGGGCCAGTAGAGACCCAGTACTTC.

The rearrangement links TRBV4-1 to TRBJ2-1; 8 bases agree with TRBD2. After removal of 0 bases from V and 6 bases from J, the junction contained 7 bases not matched to a gene. Per germline, CDR1 MGHRA and CDR2 YSYEKL. The CDR3 sequence is 16 residues long. In DNA, the CDR3 is TGCGCCAGCAGCCAAGAATCCCCGGGACTAGTCAATGAGCAGTTCTTC. Residues: CASSQESPGLVNEQFF.

The V call is TRBV11-3, the J call TRBJ2-1, with D unresolved. There are 14 residues in the CDR3. V lost 2 bases and J lost 4, with 9 bases in between. Germline V gene lookup returns CDR1 SGHNT and CDR2 YENEEA. The CDR3 reads CASSLSELYNEQFF. DNA for the CDR3: TGTGCCAGCAGCTTAAGTGAGTTATACAATGAGCAGTTCTTC.

The chain uses TRBV28 and TRBJ2-7; tentative D call: TRBD1 (6 bases). With 5 bases removed from V and 4 bases from J, the gap between germline ends came to 12 bases. CDR1 is MDHEN, CDR2 SYDVKM, per germline. The CDR3 is 13 amino acids. CDR3 region: CASSRAQGYEQYF. The CDR3 DNA is TGTGCCAGCAGTCGCGCCCAGGGGTACGAGCAGTACTTC.

The rearrangement joins TRBV19 to TRBJ2-2; D not certain. The CDR3 loop spans 14 amino acids. Looked up from germline, CDR1 is LNHDA and CDR2 is SQIVND (reference sequence). Trimming left V 1 base short and J 2 bases short, with 5 bases between. The CDR3 loop is CASSIASNTGELFF. DNA of the CDR3: TGTGCCAGTAGTATAGCCTCCAACACCGGGGAGCTGTTTTTT.

This clone has a single count. The V gene is TRBV10-3, the J gene TRBJ2-3, with 9 bases identical to TRBD2. Germline assignment: CDR1 ENHRY and CDR2 SYGVKD. V shed 0 bases, J shed 0 bases, and the junction held 7 bases outside the gene matches. The CDR3 consists of 18 residues. The CDR3 protein is CAISESIGLAGSTDTQYF. The CDR3 bases are TGTGCCATCAGTGAGTCGATCGGGCTAGCGGGAAGCACAGATACGCAGTATTTT.

The chain joins TRBV4-1 to TRBJ2-7; the match to TRBD2 covers 8 bases. There are 16 residues in the CDR3. V lost 1 base to trimming and J lost 3 bases; unmatched junction nucleotides: 8. The germline gives CDR1 MGHRA, CDR2 YSYEKL. DNA for the CDR3: TGCGCCAGCAGCCAAGCCGGGGGGGCAGGCGGCTACGAGCAGTACTTC. This gives the protein CASSQAGGAGGYEQYF.

This clone was found once. The chain uses TRBV27 and TRBJ1-6; D uncertain. Trimming removed 3 bases from V and 4 bases from J, with 13 bases in between. The CDR3 is 16 residues long. Germline CDR1 is MNHEY and CDR2 is SMNVEV (reference sequence). The CDR3: CASSLGLGEYNSPLHF. The CDR3 DNA follows: TGTGCCAGCAGTTTGGGCCTCGGGGAGTATAATTCACCCCTCCACTTT.

This chain uses TRBV5-5 with TRBJ2-1, with D possibly TRBD1 on 6 matching bases. The CDR3 has 14 residues. The germline CDR1 and CDR2 sequences are SGHKS and YYEKEE (reference sequence). The V and J ends lost 1 base and 8 bases respectively, with 13 bases between them. The CDR3 bases are TGTGCCAGCAGCTTGTTTACAGGGTCGGATGAGCAGTTCTTC. Amino acid sequence: CASSLFTGSDEQFF.

The rearrangement joins TRBV27 to TRBJ2-5, with 12 bases fitting TRBD2. Gene TRBJ2-7 matches the end of the DNA better, so the J call may be wrong. The CDR3 extends over 18 amino acids. In germline, CDR1 is MNHEY, CDR2 SMNVEV (reference sequence). The CDR3 here is CASRGLAGGIGGVYEQYF. The CDR3 nucleotides read TGTGCCAGCCGGGGGCTAGCGGGAGGGATTGGAGGGGTTTACGAGCAGTACTTC.

This clone was seen only once. The chain joins TRBV2 to TRBJ2-1; maybe TRBD2 (6 bases). Germline V gives CDR1 SNHLY, CDR2 FYNNEI. Trimming shortened V by 6 bases and J by 0 bases, and 12 bases separated the two germline ends. The CDR3 totals 15 residues. CDR3 amino acids: CASRSTSDSYNEQFF. The CDR3 coding sequence is TGTGCCAGCAGATCGACTAGTGACTCCTACAATGAGCAGTTCTTC.

In its sample, this clone was seen a few times. The chain combines TRBV15 with TRBJ2-5, with D possibly TRBD1 on 5 matching bases. Germline loops: CDR1 LNHNV, CDR2 YYDKDF (reference sequence). The CDR3 length is 15 residues. The V end was cut by 0 bases, the J end by 7 bases, with 15 bases between. The CDR3 nucleotides are TGTGCCACCAGCAGAGAGGGGCTAGTAACTGGGACCCAGTACTTC. It specifies CATSREGLVTGTQYF.

The rearrangement uses TRBV11-2 and TRBJ1-2; the match to TRBD1 covers 7 bases. With 5 bases clipped from V and 4 bases from J, the junction kept 13 bases outside the gene matches. There are 16 residues in the CDR3. The germline CDR1 and CDR2 sequences are SGHAT and FQNNGV. CDR3 DNA: TGTGCCAGCAGCCTAACCGACAGGGTTTACGCCTATGGCTACACCTTC. Its translation: CASSLTDRVYAYGYTF. The complete variable domain, with remaining parts taken from reference TRBV11-2 and TRBJ1-2, reads EAGVAQSPRYKIIEKRQSVAFWCNPISGHATLYWYQQILGQGPKLLIQFQNNGVVDDSQLPKDRFSAERLKGVDSTLKIQPAKLEDSAVYLCASSLTDRVYAYGYTFGSGTRLTVV.

This chain uses TRBV21-1 with TRBJ2-5; the table's TRBD2 call for D was not verified on the DNA. TRBV21-1 is noted as a pseudogene. The CDR3 has 22 amino acids. CDR3 DNA sequence: TGTGCCAGCAGTAAAAGCCCCTTCGGGGGGGCGCCGAGAGGGGAGGTGGGAGAGACCCAGTACTTC. Its translation: CASSKSPFGGAPRGEVGETQYF.

The rearrangement uses TRBV30 and TRBJ2-3, with 10 bases aligning to TRBD2. V lost 1 base to trimming and J lost 5 bases; unmatched junction nucleotides: 6. Germline V gene sequence: CDR1 GTSNPN, CDR2 SVGIG (reference sequence). The CDR3 runs to 15 residues. CDR3 loop: CAWSDLAGVLDTQYF. Written as DNA, the CDR3 is TGTGCCTGGAGTGACCTAGCGGGAGTTCTAGATACGCAGTATTTT.

This chain connects TRBV7-9 to TRBJ2-3; 7 bases fit TRBD2. This CDR3 has 15 residues. V lost 3 bases, J lost 1 base, and 4 bases stayed unmatched. Germline-derived CDR1 and CDR2 are SEHNR and FQNEAQ (reference sequence). The CDR3: CASSLGGGGTDTQYF. CDR3 bases: TGTGCCAGCAGCTTGGGCGGGGGTGGCACAGATACGCAGTATTTT. The full variable domain, with the rest looked up from reference TRBV7-9 and TRBJ2-3, is DTGVSQNPRHKITKRGQNVTFRCDPISEHNRLYWYRQTLGQGPEFLTYFQNEAQLEKSRLLSDRFSAERPKGSFSTLEIQRTEQGDSAMYLCASSLGGGGTDTQYFGPGTRLTVL.

This clone was detected only once. V usage is TRBV27 and J usage is TRBJ1-5; no firm D call. The CDR3 contains 13 residues. Per the germline V gene, CDR1 is MNHEY and CDR2 is SMNVEV (reference sequence). V lost 10 bases and J 1 base, leaving 11 bases between the germline ends. CDR3 DNA: TGTGCCATCGGTCGCGGGAGCAATCAGCCCCAGCATTTT. The encoded protein is CAIGRGSNQPQHF.

V gene TRBV6-1 combines with J gene TRBJ2-3, with D possibly TRBD2 on 5 matching bases. This CDR3 spans 12 amino acids. The germline V and J ends were trimmed by 7 bases and 4 bases, with 9 bases remaining between them. Germline lookup yields CDR1 MNHNS and CDR2 SASEGT. Here the CDR3 reads CASIREPDTQYF. As DNA, the CDR3 is TGTGCCAGCATTCGGGAACCAGATACGCAGTATTTT.